Below are 8 T cell receptor beta chains sequenced from a single sample in a study of beta chain features in type 1 diabetes. Of the isolated RNA, all was reverse transcribed, and so the sequenced material was expressed TCRB transcripts. Generated by immunoSEQ multiplex PCR, the TCRdb table keeps only in-frame clones and is missing some. The profile shows roughly 240,000 clones, roughly 13% of them singletons. Sequenced material: naive CD4+ T cells from blood. These receptors were taken from a woman between 40 and 50 years old in good health.

The sample holds a few counts of this clone. The V and J genes are TRBV11-2 and TRBJ1-1; D is undetermined. Looked up from germline, CDR1 is SGHAT and CDR2 is FQNNGV. CDR3 length: 16 residues. Trimming removed 2 bases at V and 6 bases at J, with 19 bases between. The CDR3 coding sequence is TGTGCCAGCAGCTTAATGGTGGGTCATCCGGGTGCTGAAGCTTTCTTT. This encodes CASSLMVGHPGAEAFF.

This chain joins TRBV5-1 and TRBJ2-3; possibly TRBD2 for D (6 bases). CDR1 and CDR2 (germline): SGHRS, YFSETQ. V was clipped by 4 bases and J by 0 bases, with 6 bases between them. The CDR3 extends over 13 amino acids. CDR3 in amino acids: CASSGTSTDTQYF. The DNA of the CDR3 is TGCGCCAGCAGCGGGACTAGCACAGATACGCAGTATTTT.

This clone was seen a few times. V gene TRBV29-1 combines with J gene TRBJ2-1, with 11 bases that match TRBD2. The J segment lost 4 bases and the V segment lost 3 bases, leaving 8 bases of the junction unmatched. Germline loops: CDR1 SQVTM, CDR2 ANQGSEA. This CDR3 contains 16 residues. The CDR3: CSVDRRGLAAYNEQFF. Here the CDR3 DNA reads TGCAGCGTTGACCGTCGGGGACTAGCGGCGTACAATGAGCAGTTCTTC.

J is TRBJ1-6 and V is TRBV5-1; 7 positions agree with TRBD1. Germline CDR1 SGHRS, CDR2 YFSETQ. V was clipped by 4 bases and J by 10 bases; unmatched bases: 17. The length of the CDR3 is 17 residues. The CDR3: CASSVTGTSSSKSPLHF. The DNA of the CDR3 is TGCGCCAGCAGCGTGACAGGGACGTCTAGCTCGAAATCACCCCTCCACTTT.

In its sample, this clone was seen a few times. The rearrangement links TRBV2 to TRBJ1-2; tentatively, D is TRBD1 (6 bases). V dropped 7 bases and J dropped 4 bases, with 16 bases sitting between them. Germline V gene data show CDR1 as SNHLY and CDR2 as FYNNEI. CDR3 length equals 14 residues. CDR3 sequence reads: CASTLGGRGYGYTF. The DNA for the CDR3 is TGTGCCAGCACCCTCGGGGGGCGTGGCTATGGCTACACCTTC.

This chain links TRBV9 with TRBJ2-1, with D possibly matching TRBD2 (5 bases). Germline V gives CDR1 SGDLS, CDR2 YYNGEE. V was clipped by 4 bases and J by 2 bases, with 19 bases between them. CDR3 size: 17 residues. In nucleotides, the CDR3 is TGTGCCAGCAGCACCTCTCTTACGGGGAACCCCTACAATGAGCAGTTCTTC. It specifies CASSTSLTGNPYNEQFF.

In its sample, this clone was seen many times. CDR3 sequence (DNA): TGCGCCAGCAGCCAAACGACAGGGCGCGGGGACTCACCCCTCCACTTT. Its translation is CASSQTTGRGDSPLHF. The rearrangement links TRBV4-3 to TRBJ1-6; 7 bases are a match to TRBD1. Trimming at V came to 2 bases and at J to 10 bases, leaving 11 bases not matched to a gene. The CDR3 loop spans 16 amino acids. CDR1 and CDR2 from the germline V gene are LGHNA and YSLEER.

The CDR3 DNA reads TGTGCCAGCAGCTTGTTTAGCGGGGGGGCCCGGGAGACCCAGTACTTC. It yields the protein CASSLFSGGARETQYF. The chain recombines TRBV5-6 with TRBJ2-5, with 11 bases matching TRBD2. The CDR3 totals 16 residues. Germline CDR1 is SGHDT and CDR2 is YYEEEE. With 1 base clipped from V and 5 bases from J, the junction kept 7 bases outside the gene matches.